One sample yielded the 7 T cell receptor beta chains listed below, sequenced in a study of blood T cell repertoires in COVID-19. Data came from immunoSEQ multiplex PCR; TCRdb stores just in-frame clones and leaves some out. The sample shows approximately 120,000 clones, 75% to 85% of them seen only once. What was sequenced was peripheral blood. Receptors originate from a human donor in a cohort sampled during active COVID-19.

The rearrangement links TRBV4-1 to TRBJ2-3; TRBD2 matches at 8 bases. The CDR3 contains 17 residues. V was clipped by 0 bases and J by 1 base; unmatched bases: 6. In germline, CDR1 is MGHRA, CDR2 YSYEKL. CDR3: CASSQDRASGRTDTQYF. The CDR3 DNA follows: TGCGCCAGCAGCCAAGATAGGGCTAGCGGGCGCACAGATACGCAGTATTTT.

This clone has a single count. The chain carries TRBV19 and TRBJ2-5; TRBD2 might be the D (5 bases). Deletions cut 8 bases from V and 7 bases from J, with 23 bases between. Germline CDR1 reads LNHDA; CDR2 reads SQIVND (reference sequence). The CDR3 has 15 residues. CDR3 nucleotide sequence: TGTGCCAGTGCGGAAAGTCCTAACACCCGGGGGACCCAGTACTTC. This codes for CASAESPNTRGTQYF. Full variable domain (remainder filled in from reference TRBV19 and TRBJ2-5): DGGITQSPKYLFRKEGQNVTLSCEQNLNHDAMYWYRQDPGQGLRLIYYSQIVNDFQKGDIAEGYSVSREKKESFPLTVTSAQKNPTAFYLCASAESPNTRGTQYFGPGTRLLVL.

The chain employs TRBV3-1 (or the pseudogene TRBV3-2) and TRBJ2-5; 8 bases are a match to TRBD1. The CDR3 has 15 amino acids. Germline V gives CDR1 LGHDT, CDR2 YNNKEL (reference sequence). V was clipped by 6 bases and J by 2 bases; unmatched bases: 8. The CDR3 DNA is TGTGCCAGCAGTCACGGGACAGGTCATCAAGAGACCCAGTACTTC. Translating it yields CASSHGTGHQETQYF.

The CDR3 region is CASKEDSPNQPQHF. CDR3 sequence (DNA): TGTGCCAGTAAAGAGGACAGCCCAAATCAGCCCCAGCATTTT. The J gene is TRBJ1-5, the V gene TRBV19; tentative D call: TRBD1 (6 bases). Looked up from germline, CDR1 is LNHDA and CDR2 is SQIVND (reference sequence). The CDR3 consists of 14 residues. Between the trimmed V and J ends, which lost 7 bases and 4 bases, there was a span of 14 bases.

CDR3 DNA sequence: TGTGCCAGCAGGGCAGACCTCATCGGGGTTCAGCCCCAGCATTTT. This gives the protein CASRADLIGVQPQHF. V gene TRBV6-5 combines with J gene TRBJ1-5; D is ambiguous. V dropped 6 bases and J dropped 6 bases, with 18 bases sitting between them. CDR3 length: 15 residues. Germline loops: CDR1 MNHEY, CDR2 SVGAGI.

The CDR3 is CASSVDGGRRSPLHF. CDR3 nucleotide sequence: TGTGCCAGCAGCGTAGACGGGGGTCGGCGGTCACCCCTCCACTTT. The chain employs TRBV9 and TRBJ1-6; a possible D gene is TRBD1 (5 bases). CDR3 length: 15 amino acids. Germline CDR1 reads SGDLS; CDR2 reads YYNGEE. With 0 bases removed from V and 10 bases from J, the gap between germline ends came to 14 bases.

The chain couples TRBV5-4 to TRBJ1-6; D is perhaps TRBD1 (6 bases). This CDR3 region has 15 residues. Per the germline V gene, CDR1 is SGHNT and CDR2 is YYREEE (reference sequence). V lost 1 base to trimming and J lost 6 bases, with 11 bases between them. The CDR3 DNA sequence: TGTGCCAGCAGCTTGATGACAGGCACTAATTCACCCCTCCACTTT. Protein sequence: CASSLMTGTNSPLHF.